The 13 T cell receptor beta chains reported below all come from one sample, sequenced in a study of low-dose radiotherapy and immunotherapy resistance in tumors. Primers used for first-strand cDNA, a TRAV- and TRBV-specific set, covered both alpha and beta chains. A constant-region primer paired with the V-primer adapter amplified TCRs over approximately 20 PCR cycles. MiXCR, applied by TCRdb to the reads, yields one record per CDR3 protein. The table includes some 60,000 distinct CDR3 sequences, more than 25% detected once. Time point here: before trial treatment. The material sequenced was PBMCs, taken before treatment. The receptor set was obtained from a male donor with rectosigmoid adenocarcinoma.

Regarding this clonotype: This likely reflects a read error, since a far larger clone is one base away. V is TRBV6-2 or TRBV6-3 and J is TRBJ2-1; 9 nucleotides line up with TRBD1. The germline V gene has CDR1 MNHEY and CDR2 SVGEGT. CDR3 length equals 15 residues. The V segment lost 8 bases and the J segment 10 bases; nucleotides outside the gene matches: 15. CDR3 DNA: TGTGCCAGCCTTTCAGCCGGGACAGGGTCCTACGAGCAGTTCTTC. This sequence encodes CASLSAGTGSYEQFF.

This clonotype was seen at least ten times. The rearrangement links TRBV12-3 or TRBV12-4 to TRBJ1-1; no reliable D call. Trimming removed 6 bases at V and 7 bases at J, with 15 bases between. The CDR3 runs 13 residues. The CDR3 sequence: CASSMIWASEAFF. As DNA, the CDR3 is TGTGCCAGCAGCATGATATGGGCCAGTGAAGCTTTCTTT.

Many counts were recorded for this clonotype. This sequence joins TRBV26 and TRBJ2-3; the table's TRBD2 call for D was not verified on the DNA. TRBV26 is a recognized pseudogene. The CDR3 length is 14 residues. CDR3 DNA sequence: TGTGCCAGCATCTTAGGCGGGAGCACAGATACGCAGTATTTT. The encoded protein is CASILGGSTDTQYF.

The table lists this clonotype with many counts. V usage is TRBV6-2 or TRBV6-3 and J usage is TRBJ2-7; D remains ambiguous. CDR3 length: 13 amino acids. V lost 8 bases, J lost 3 bases, and 14 bases lay in between. CDR1 is MNHEY and CDR2 is SVGEGT in the germline V gene. The CDR3: CASFGSLHYEQYF. The CDR3 DNA is TGTGCCAGCTTTGGCAGCCTTCACTACGAGCAGTACTTC.

This clonotype was recorded many times. J is TRBJ2-7 and V is TRBV28; D ambiguous. Germline V gene sequence: CDR1 MDHEN, CDR2 SYDVKM. V lost 7 bases, J lost 2 bases, and 12 bases lay in between. The CDR3 extends over 13 amino acids. CDR3 sequence: CASIGEPPYEQYF. CDR3 bases: TGTGCCAGCATTGGGGAACCTCCCTACGAGCAGTACTTC.

This clonotype was recorded many times. One junction end disagrees with the germline gene, perhaps due to a read error. This sequence joins TRBV5-1 and TRBJ2-3, with a possible D match to TRBD1 (6 bases). From germline, CDR1 is SGHRS and CDR2 YFSETQ. CDR3 length equals 17 residues. The CDR3 sequence: CASSLMGAGAPTDTQYF. DNA for the CDR3: TGTGCCAGCAGCTTGATGGGTGCAGGGGCTCCCACAGATACGCAGTATTTT.

The genes are TRBV6-4 and TRBJ2-1; 10 positions agree with TRBD1. CDR3 size: 15 residues. CDR1 MRHNA and CDR2 SNTAGT come from the germline V gene. The V gene end was trimmed by 3 bases and the J gene end by 5 bases; junction bases not matched to a gene: 4. The CDR3 loop reads CASSEGTGAHNEQFF. CDR3 coding DNA: TGTGCCAGCAGTGAAGGGACAGGGGCCCACAATGAGCAGTTCTTC.

This clonotype has only one observation. CDR3 amino acids: CAISQTGQGNTGELFF. Written as DNA, the CDR3 is TGTGCCATTAGTCAAACGGGACAGGGGAACACCGGGGAGCTGTTTTTT. The V and J genes are TRBV10-3 and TRBJ2-2; 9 bases match TRBD1. The CDR3 length is 16 residues. Losses at the gene ends were 9 bases for V and 1 base for J; bases not matched to a gene: 9. Looked up from germline, CDR1 is ENHRY and CDR2 is SYGVKD.

This clonotype was recorded at least ten times. The V and J genes are TRBV7-2 and TRBJ2-7; the D gene is possibly TRBD2 (6 bases). Trimming removed 7 bases from V and 6 bases from J, with 22 bases in between. Germline V gene data show CDR1 as SGHTA and CDR2 as FQGNSA. There are 15 residues in the CDR3. The CDR3 here is CASNPVRGEKAEQYF. CDR3 DNA: TGTGCCAGCAACCCGGTGCGCGGGGAGAAGGCCGAGCAGTACTTC.

With regard to this clonotype: A single base is all that separates this from a far larger clone, so a read error is likely. The chain has TRBV26 and TRBJ1-3. TRBV26 is termed a pseudogene. The CDR3 loop spans 14 amino acids. Here the CDR3 reads CASSSTGTENTIYF. The CDR3 nucleotides are TGTGCCAGCAGTTCCACCGGTACTGAAAACACCATATATTTT.

This clonotype came up many times. This rearrangement joins TRBV6-5 to TRBJ2-5; 11 nucleotides match TRBD1. The V gene's germline CDR1 is MNHEY and CDR2 SVGAGI. This CDR3 is 14 amino acids long. J was trimmed by 5 bases and V by 5 bases; bases with no gene match: 4. CDR3 bases: TGTGCCAGCAGTATCGGACAGGGGGCTGAGACCCAGTACTTC. Protein: CASSIGQGAETQYF.

This clonotype was recorded many times. The gene calls are TRBV5-1 and TRBJ2-7; D ambiguous. Germline assignment: CDR1 SGHRS and CDR2 YFSETQ. The CDR3 is made up of 13 amino acids. Trimming pared 3 bases from V and 5 bases from J, leaving 12 bases between. The CDR3 loop reads CASSSLGWDEQYF. The CDR3 nucleotides read TGCGCCAGCAGCTCCTTGGGCTGGGACGAGCAGTACTTC.

There are many counts of this clonotype. The chain joins TRBV6-6 to TRBJ1-2, with 9 nucleotides matching TRBD1. Germline V gene sequence: CDR1 MNHNY, CDR2 SVGAGI (reference sequence). Trimming took 0 bases from V and 4 from J; bases not matched to a gene: 9. The CDR3 contains 17 residues. The CDR3 reads CASSYSENRGRAYGYTF. The CDR3 bases are TGTGCCAGCAGTTACTCGGAGAACAGGGGGCGCGCCTATGGCTACACCTTC.